This T cell receptor (beta chain) was sequenced during a study of blood T cell repertoires in COVID-19. Overall study: Sources were T cells, B-cell-depleted T cells, or PBMCs; the material itself was cDNA or gDNA.

Only in-frame clones appear in the TCRdb table, and some are missing; sequencing was by immunoSEQ multiplex PCR. The table records approximately 130,000 clones, around three quarters of them present only once. The CDR3 has 15 amino acids. Germline loops: CDR1 LGHDT, CDR2 YNNKEL (reference sequence). Trimming removed 4 bases from V and 5 bases from J, with 17 bases in between. V gene TRBV3-1 (or the pseudogene TRBV3-2) combines with J gene TRBJ1-2; D is unresolved. The source is a human donor in a cohort sampled during active COVID-19. Sequenced material: peripheral blood. The DNA for the CDR3 is TGTGCCAGCAGCCCCTCGAAGGGAAGCGGTTATGGCTACACCTTC. It codes for CASSPSKGSGYGYTF.